This T cell receptor (beta chain) was captured by sequencing in a study of shared clonotypes between healthy human individuals. The study's findings and limits: Between four donors, naive CD4 clonotypes were shared at a level of roughly 5.5%. Measured sharing among donors was expected to vary with sequencing depth.

Concerning this clone: Its antigen is not known.

Each sorted subset replicate got 200 ng genomic DNA, tens of thousands of genomes. The protocol was immunoSEQ multiplex PCR, while the TCRdb copy is restricted to in-frame clones and leaves out a portion. Here the sample spans roughly 1 million clones, 60% to 80% being singletons. V dropped 9 bases and J dropped 3 bases, with 11 bases sitting between them. This CDR3 region has 12 residues. Germline V gives CDR1 SGHTA, CDR2 FQGNSA. HIV-negative, healthy adults without recent acute infections or vaccinations were the donors. The sample consisted of memory CD4+ T cells sorted from blood. The subset was: CD45RA-negative fraction. V gene TRBV7-2 combines with J gene TRBJ1-2, with D hard to call. The clonotype originates from a man aged 18 to 29 in good health. CDR3 protein: CASSNIYYGYTF. CDR3 nucleotide sequence: TGTGCCAGTTCCAATATCTACTATGGCTACACCTTC.